This T cell receptor beta chain was sequenced during a study of human thymus T cells. Study-wide points: In thymic and blood repertoires alike, V and J usage looked biased.

Trimming took 2 bases from V and 7 from J, leaving 9 bases between them. Germline V gives CDR1 SGHRS, CDR2 YFSETQ. This CDR3 is 13 amino acids long. On this clone itself: Its antigen is not known.

Half of the eight donors gave roughly 0.5-1 mL blood during surgery. Measured with immunoSEQ multiplex PCR; TCRdb has only the in-frame clones, and not every one. The sample records tens of thousands of clones, around 94% being singletons. The V and J genes are TRBV5-1 and TRBJ1-4; D is possibly TRBD1 (6 bases). The sample was blood. The TCR originated in a boy younger than two with a congenital heart defect but otherwise immunologically healthy. The CDR3 loop reads CASSFGRGEKLFF. The CDR3 bases are TGCGCCAGCAGCTTCGGCAGGGGTGAAAAACTGTTTTTT.